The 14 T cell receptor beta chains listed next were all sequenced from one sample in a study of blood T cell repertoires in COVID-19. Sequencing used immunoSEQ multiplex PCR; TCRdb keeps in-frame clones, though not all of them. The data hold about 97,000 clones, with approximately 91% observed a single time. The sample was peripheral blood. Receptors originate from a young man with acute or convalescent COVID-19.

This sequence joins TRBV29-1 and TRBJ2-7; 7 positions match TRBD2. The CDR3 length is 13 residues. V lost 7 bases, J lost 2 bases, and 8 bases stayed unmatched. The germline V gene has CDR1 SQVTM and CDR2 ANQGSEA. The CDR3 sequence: CSARSSGPYEQYF. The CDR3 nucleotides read TGCAGCGCTAGATCTAGCGGCCCCTACGAGCAGTACTTC.

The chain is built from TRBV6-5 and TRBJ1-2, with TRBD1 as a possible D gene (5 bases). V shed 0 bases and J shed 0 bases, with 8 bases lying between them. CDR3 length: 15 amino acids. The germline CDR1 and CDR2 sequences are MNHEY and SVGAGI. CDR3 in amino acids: CASSYSGGANYGYTF. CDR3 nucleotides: TGTGCCAGCAGTTACTCGGGGGGAGCTAACTATGGCTACACCTTC.

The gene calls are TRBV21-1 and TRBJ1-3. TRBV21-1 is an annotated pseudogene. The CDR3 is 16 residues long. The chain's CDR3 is CASSCPSSTSPDTIYF. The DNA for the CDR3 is TGTGCCAGCAGCTGCCCTAGTTCTACGAGCCCGGACACCATATATTTT.

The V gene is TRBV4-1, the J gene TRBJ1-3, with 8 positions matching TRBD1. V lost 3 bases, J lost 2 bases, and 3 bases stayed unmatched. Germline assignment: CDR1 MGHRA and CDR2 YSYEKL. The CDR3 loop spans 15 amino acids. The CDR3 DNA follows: TGCGCCAGCAGCCACCAACAGGGGGCTGGAAACACCATATATTTT. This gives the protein CASSHQQGAGNTIYF.

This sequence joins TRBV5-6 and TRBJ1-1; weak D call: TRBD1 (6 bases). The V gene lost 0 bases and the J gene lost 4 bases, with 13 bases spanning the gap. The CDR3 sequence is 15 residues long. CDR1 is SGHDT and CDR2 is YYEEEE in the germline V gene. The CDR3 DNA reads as TGTGCCAGCAGCTTGGGGGGGATCAGGGGCACTGAAGCTTTCTTT. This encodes CASSLGGIRGTEAFF. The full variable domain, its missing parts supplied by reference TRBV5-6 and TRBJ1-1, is DAGVTQSPTHLIKTRGQQVTLRCSPKSGHDTVSWYQQALGQGPQFIFQYYEEEERQRGNFPDRFSGHQFPNYSSELNVNALLLGDSALYLCASSLGGIRGTEAFFGQGTRLTVV.

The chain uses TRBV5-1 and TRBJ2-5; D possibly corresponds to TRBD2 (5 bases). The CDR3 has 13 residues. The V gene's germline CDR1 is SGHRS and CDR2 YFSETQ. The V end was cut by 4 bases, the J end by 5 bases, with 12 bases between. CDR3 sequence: CASSPFGDETQYF. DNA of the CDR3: TGCGCCAGCAGCCCATTCGGGGATGAGACCCAGTACTTC. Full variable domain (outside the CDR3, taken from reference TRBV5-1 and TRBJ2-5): KAGVTQTPRYLIKTRGQQVTLSCSPISGHRSVSWYQQTPGQGLQFLFEYFSETQRNKGNFPGRFSGRQFSNSRSEMNVSTLELGDSALYLCASSPFGDETQYFGPGTRLLVL.

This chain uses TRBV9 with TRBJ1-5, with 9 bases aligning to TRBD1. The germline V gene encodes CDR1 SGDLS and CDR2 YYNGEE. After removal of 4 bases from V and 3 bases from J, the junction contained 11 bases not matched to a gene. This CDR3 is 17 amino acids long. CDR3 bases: TGTGCCAGCAGCCGGGGGACAGGGCCGCACTACAATCAGCCCCAGCATTTT. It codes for CASSRGTGPHYNQPQHF.

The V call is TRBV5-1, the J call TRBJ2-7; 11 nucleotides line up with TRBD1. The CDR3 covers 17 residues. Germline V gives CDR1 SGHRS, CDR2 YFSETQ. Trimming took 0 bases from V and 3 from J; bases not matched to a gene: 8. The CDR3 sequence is CASSLDKGTGGLYEQYF. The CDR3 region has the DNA TGCGCCAGCAGCTTGGACAAAGGGACAGGGGGTCTCTACGAGCAGTACTTC.

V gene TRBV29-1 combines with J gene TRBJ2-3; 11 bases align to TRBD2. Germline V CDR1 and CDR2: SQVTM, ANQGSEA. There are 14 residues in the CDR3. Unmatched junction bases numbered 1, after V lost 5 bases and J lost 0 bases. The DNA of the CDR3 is TGCAGCGTTTGGACTAGCGGGAGCACAGATACGCAGTATTTT. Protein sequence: CSVWTSGSTDTQYF.

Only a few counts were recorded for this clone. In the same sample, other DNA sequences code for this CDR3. The CDR3, as DNA: TGTGCCAGTAGTCTCTACAGGGATAGCTCTGGAAACACCATATATTTT. Protein sequence: CASSLYRDSSGNTIYF. V and J are TRBV19 and TRBJ1-3, with TRBD1 as a possible D gene (6 bases). The CDR3 has 16 residues. Per germline, CDR1 LNHDA and CDR2 SQIVND (reference sequence). The V and J ends lost 5 bases and 0 bases respectively, with 14 bases between them.

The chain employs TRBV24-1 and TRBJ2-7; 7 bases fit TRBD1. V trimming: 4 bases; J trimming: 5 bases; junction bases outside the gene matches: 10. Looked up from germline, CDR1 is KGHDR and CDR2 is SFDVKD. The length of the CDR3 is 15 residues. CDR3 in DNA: TGTGCCACCAGTGACCCACGACAGGGTGGCGACGAGCAGTACTTC. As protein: CATSDPRQGGDEQYF.

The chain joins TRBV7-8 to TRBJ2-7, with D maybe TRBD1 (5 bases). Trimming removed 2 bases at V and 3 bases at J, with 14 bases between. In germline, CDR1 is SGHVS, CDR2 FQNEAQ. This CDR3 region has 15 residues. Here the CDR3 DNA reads TGTGCCAGCAGCTTAAGGCAGGGTCTGAGCTACGAGCAGTACTTC. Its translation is CASSLRQGLSYEQYF.

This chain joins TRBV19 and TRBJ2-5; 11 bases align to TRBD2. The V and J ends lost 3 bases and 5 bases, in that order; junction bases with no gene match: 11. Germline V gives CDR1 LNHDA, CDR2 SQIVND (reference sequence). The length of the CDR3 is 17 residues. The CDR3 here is CASSISIGLAGGETQYF. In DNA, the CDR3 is TGTGCCAGTAGTATCTCAATTGGACTAGCGGGCGGGGAGACCCAGTACTTC.

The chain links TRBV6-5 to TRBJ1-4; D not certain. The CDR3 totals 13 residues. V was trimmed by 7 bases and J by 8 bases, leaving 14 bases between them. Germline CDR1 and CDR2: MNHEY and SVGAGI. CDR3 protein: CASKRAAPEKLFF. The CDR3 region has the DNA TGTGCCAGCAAGCGGGCCGCCCCGGAAAAACTGTTTTTT.